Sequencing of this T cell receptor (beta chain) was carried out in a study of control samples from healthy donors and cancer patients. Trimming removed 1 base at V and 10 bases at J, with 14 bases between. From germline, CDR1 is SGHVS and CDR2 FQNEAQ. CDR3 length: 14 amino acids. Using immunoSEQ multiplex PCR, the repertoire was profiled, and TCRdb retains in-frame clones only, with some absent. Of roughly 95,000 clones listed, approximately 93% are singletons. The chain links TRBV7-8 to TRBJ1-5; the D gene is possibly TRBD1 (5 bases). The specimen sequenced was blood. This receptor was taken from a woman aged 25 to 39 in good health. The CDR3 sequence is CASSLGQQRTPQHF. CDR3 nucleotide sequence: TGTGCCAGCAGCTTAGGACAGCAAAGGACCCCCCAGCATTTT.